One sample yielded the 25 T cell receptor beta chains listed below, sequenced in a study of T cell clonotyping in hematopoietic cell transplantation. Using immunoSEQ multiplex PCR, the repertoire was profiled, and TCRdb retains in-frame clones only, with some absent. Of about 9,300 clones listed, 84% are singletons. The specimen was PBMCs, collected at the time of graft-versus-host disease after allogeneic stem cell transplant. These receptors came from a male patient over 55 who had an allogeneic stem cell transplant from an unrelated donor, so the T cells may come from the graft donor. Some clones in this sample may be carry-over from other donors' samples.

V is TRBV7-2 and J is TRBJ1-2; D gene uncertain. The CDR3 has 15 amino acids. Trimming pared 5 bases from V and 1 base from J, leaving 14 bases between. The germline gives CDR1 SGHTA, CDR2 FQGNSA. The CDR3 nucleotides are TGTGCCAGCAGCCGCCCGCAACCTATTAACTATGGCTACACCTTC. It yields the protein CASSRPQPINYGYTF.

By share, this clone ranks as medium-sized. This chain connects TRBV7-9 to TRBJ1-1; D call uncertain. V dropped 8 bases and J dropped 4 bases, with 14 bases sitting between them. Germline loops: CDR1 SEHNR, CDR2 FQNEAQ (reference sequence). The CDR3 totals 13 residues. In DNA form, the CDR3 reads TGTGCCAGCGCCCCCTGGGGTCCCACTGAAGCTTTCTTT. Residues: CASAPWGPTEAFF.

This sequence joins TRBV2 and TRBJ1-1; D perhaps matches TRBD1 (6 bases). The germline V gene encodes CDR1 SNHLY and CDR2 FYNNEI. Trimming took 5 bases from V and 2 from J, leaving 15 bases between them. The CDR3 has 15 residues. The CDR3 DNA follows: TGTGCCAGCAGTATCATCCAGGGGATAAACACTGAAGCTTTCTTT. It translates to CASSIIQGINTEAFF.

This chain uses TRBV5-6 with TRBJ2-7; no clear D. CDR1 is SGHDT, CDR2 YYEEEE, per germline. CDR3 length: 14 residues. Trimming cost V 3 bases and J 4 bases, with 14 bases left between them. The CDR3 protein is CASSSPKEVYEQYF. Here the CDR3 DNA reads TGTGCCAGCAGCTCGCCGAAGGAAGTTTACGAGCAGTACTTC.

V usage is TRBV6-6 and J usage is TRBJ1-2, with TRBD1 matching over 8 bases. The CDR3 runs to 14 residues. With V trimmed by 2 bases and J by 8 bases, 7 bases remained unmatched. Germline V gene lookup returns CDR1 MNHNY and CDR2 SVGAGI (reference sequence). CDR3 sequence reads: CASSYGQGAVGYTF. In nucleotides, the CDR3 is TGTGCCAGCAGTTACGGACAGGGCGCCGTGGGCTACACCTTC.

The rearrangement uses TRBV6-1 and TRBJ1-1; possible D gene TRBD1, 6 bases. From germline, CDR1 is MNHNS and CDR2 SASEGT. The V end was cut by 7 bases, the J end by 3 bases, with 12 bases between. CDR3 length: 13 amino acids. The CDR3 DNA reads TGTGCCAGCAATTTCAAGGGGGACACTGAAGCTTTCTTT. The encoded protein is CASNFKGDTEAFF.

The chain carries TRBV7-8 and TRBJ1-5, with a tentative D call TRBD1 (6 bases). CDR3 length equals 15 residues. V shed 5 bases and J shed 1 base, with 12 bases lying between them. Germline V gives CDR1 SGHVS, CDR2 FQNEAQ. CDR3 loop: CASSERGGSNQPQHF. DNA of the CDR3: TGTGCCAGCAGCGAGAGGGGGGGAAGCAATCAGCCCCAGCATTTT.

V and J are TRBV2 and TRBJ2-7, with 9 bases aligning to TRBD1. The CDR3 is made up of 15 amino acids. CDR1 is SNHLY, CDR2 FYNNEI, per germline. Trimming took 6 bases from V and 0 from J; bases not matched to a gene: 6. The CDR3 DNA reads TGTGCCAGCAGAGCAGGGACAGGGTTCTCCTACGAGCAGTACTTC. Protein sequence: CASRAGTGFSYEQYF.

V is TRBV29-1 and J is TRBJ2-5; the match to TRBD2 covers 12 bases. The CDR3 spans 14 residues. CDR1 is SQVTM, CDR2 ANQGSEA, per germline. V shed 3 bases, J shed 5 bases, and the junction held 4 bases outside the gene matches. The CDR3, as DNA: TGCAGCGTTGAGCTAGCGGGGGGGCCGGAGACCCAGTACTTC. It yields the protein CSVELAGGPETQYF.

The V and J genes are TRBV29-1 and TRBJ2-5; D is unresolved. The V end was cut by 2 bases, the J end by 4 bases, with 8 bases between. CDR3 size: 12 residues. Germline-derived CDR1 and CDR2 are SQVTM and ANQGSEA. CDR3 in DNA: TGCAGCGTTGAACCGCACAGAGAGACCCAGTACTTC. It translates to CSVEPHRETQYF.

The V and J genes are TRBV19 and TRBJ1-1, with D possibly being TRBD1 (6 bases). The CDR3 runs 16 residues. The V gene lost 6 bases and the J gene lost 5 bases, with 22 bases spanning the gap. The germline V gene has CDR1 LNHDA and CDR2 SQIVND (reference sequence). CDR3 residues: CASRLSGGGLGTEAFF. The CDR3 DNA is TGTGCCAGTAGACTCTCGGGAGGGGGGCTGGGGACTGAAGCTTTCTTT.

J is TRBJ1-2 and V is TRBV28; D unclear. Germline values: CDR1 MDHEN, CDR2 SYDVKM. The CDR3 length is 11 residues. The V end was cut by 10 bases, the J end by 8 bases, with 14 bases between. CDR3 residues: CATSVLVGYTF. DNA for the CDR3: TGTGCCACCTCGGTCCTCGTAGGCTACACCTTC.

This sequence joins TRBV7-2 and TRBJ2-3; D might be TRBD1 (7 bases). Trimming removed 0 bases at V and 0 bases at J, with 13 bases between. The CDR3 is made up of 17 amino acids. Per germline, CDR1 SGHTA and CDR2 FQGNSA. CDR3 protein: CASSLADRDWSTDTQYF. The CDR3 DNA reads TGTGCCAGCAGCTTAGCCGACAGGGACTGGAGCACAGATACGCAGTATTTT.

This chain links TRBV27 with TRBJ1-6, with D possibly TRBD1 on 5 matching bases. Germline CDR1 MNHEY, CDR2 SMNVEV (reference sequence). CDR3 length: 16 amino acids. Trimming removed 2 bases from V and 0 bases from J, with 8 bases in between. In DNA, the CDR3 is TGTGCCAGCAGTTTAGGGGGAAGCTCCTATAATTCACCCCTCCACTTT. This encodes CASSLGGSSYNSPLHF.

The chain has TRBV5-1 and TRBJ2-7; D may correspond to TRBD1 or TRBD2 (5 bases each). CDR3 length: 16 residues. Trimming took off 4 bases at V and 4 bases at J, with 21 bases between the two ends. From germline, CDR1 is SGHRS and CDR2 YFSETQ. CDR3 amino acids: CASSTITGTIRYEQYF. CDR3 nucleotides: TGCGCCAGCAGCACCATAACCGGGACGATAAGGTACGAGCAGTACTTC.

The genes are TRBV7-6 and TRBJ2-7; D is perhaps TRBD1 (5 bases). Germline V gene sequence: CDR1 SGHVS, CDR2 FNYEAQ. The CDR3 has 15 residues. Trimming pared 4 bases from V and 0 bases from J, leaving 13 bases between. CDR3: CASSSDGASSYEQYF. The CDR3 nucleotides are TGTGCCAGCAGCTCCGATGGGGCCAGCTCCTACGAGCAGTACTTC. Full variable domain (remainder filled in from reference TRBV7-6 and TRBJ2-7): GAGVSQSPRYKVTKRGQDVALRCDPISGHVSLYWYRQALGQGPEFLTYFNYEAQQDKSGLPNDRFSAERPEGSISTLTIQRTEQRDSAMYRCASSSDGASSYEQYFGPGTRLTVT.

This clone is labeled as medium-sized. This chain joins TRBV2 and TRBJ1-3; 9 bases agree with TRBD1. Germline V gene lookup returns CDR1 SNHLY and CDR2 FYNNEI. This CDR3 has 14 amino acids. V lost 8 bases and J lost 6; bases outside the gene matches: 8. CDR3 in amino acids: CASATGQGINTIYF. CDR3 in DNA: TGTGCCAGCGCTACGGGACAGGGAATAAACACCATATATTTT.

V usage is TRBV7-3 and J usage is TRBJ1-2; D gene unclear. Trimming pared 1 base from V and 8 bases from J, leaving 11 bases between. This CDR3 spans 13 amino acids. CDR1 and CDR2 from the germline V gene are SGHTA and FQGTGA. In nucleotides, the CDR3 is TGTGCCAGCAGCTTAATGTCAGGATCGGGCTACACCTTC. This gives the protein CASSLMSGSGYTF.

The chain carries TRBV6-5 and TRBJ1-2, with 7 bases matching TRBD1. Germline-derived CDR1 and CDR2 are MNHEY and SVGAGI. The CDR3 is made up of 15 amino acids. The V and J ends lost 5 bases and 1 base, in that order; junction bases with no gene match: 7. DNA for the CDR3: TGTGCCAGCAGTACGACAGGGACAGTTAACTATGGCTACACCTTC. Protein: CASSTTGTVNYGYTF.

The chain has TRBV7-3 and TRBJ2-3, with D uncertain. Per the germline V gene, CDR1 is SGHTA and CDR2 is FQGTGA. This CDR3 comprises 13 residues. V was shortened by 1 base and J by 6 bases, with 8 bases between the two germline ends. For the CDR3, the DNA is TGTGCCAGCAGCTTAAGGCCCGGGGATACGCAGTATTTT. Protein product: CASSLRPGDTQYF.

The chain carries TRBV20-1 and TRBJ2-7; D not certain. From germline, CDR1 is DFQATT and CDR2 SNEGSKA (reference sequence). The germline V and J ends were trimmed by 6 bases and 5 bases, with 11 bases remaining between them. This CDR3 is 11 amino acids long. The CDR3 sequence is CSASRTDEQYF. Written as DNA, the CDR3 is TGCAGTGCGAGCCGGACGGACGAGCAGTACTTC.

The chain carries TRBV11-2 and TRBJ2-7, with D perhaps matching TRBD2 (6 bases). The germline gives CDR1 SGHAT, CDR2 FQNNGV. Trimming removed 4 bases at V and 2 bases at J, with 9 bases between. The CDR3 runs 13 residues. CDR3 protein: CASSSSATYEQYF. For the CDR3, the DNA is TGTGCCAGCAGCTCTAGCGCGACCTACGAGCAGTACTTC.

This clone was detected only a few times. The rearrangement joins TRBV19 to TRBJ1-1; TRBD1 aligns across 7 bases. CDR1 is LNHDA and CDR2 is SQIVND in the germline V gene (reference sequence). V trimming: 3 bases; J trimming: 7 bases; junction bases outside the gene matches: 2. The CDR3 runs to 12 residues. CDR3 DNA sequence: TGTGCCAGTAGTATGACAGGGCTTGAAGCTTTCTTT. Amino acids: CASSMTGLEAFF.

The chain is built from TRBV2 and TRBJ2-5; D may be TRBD1 (6 bases). The CDR3 has 14 amino acids. V lost 4 bases and J 2 bases, leaving 11 bases between the germline ends. Per germline, CDR1 SNHLY and CDR2 FYNNEI. CDR3 nucleotide sequence: TGTGCCAGCAGTGGGGACATCTTACAAGAGACCCAGTACTTC. It translates to CASSGDILQETQYF.

The chain has TRBV4-3 and TRBJ2-5; 7 nucleotides match TRBD1. CDR3 length: 17 residues. Germline assignment: CDR1 LGHNA and CDR2 YSLEER. Germline trimming cut 0 bases from V and 5 bases from J; bases unmatched to any gene: 12. The CDR3 DNA follows: TGCGCCAGCAGCCAAGACTATGCGAGACAGGGTTACGAGACCCAGTACTTC. This encodes CASSQDYARQGYETQYF.